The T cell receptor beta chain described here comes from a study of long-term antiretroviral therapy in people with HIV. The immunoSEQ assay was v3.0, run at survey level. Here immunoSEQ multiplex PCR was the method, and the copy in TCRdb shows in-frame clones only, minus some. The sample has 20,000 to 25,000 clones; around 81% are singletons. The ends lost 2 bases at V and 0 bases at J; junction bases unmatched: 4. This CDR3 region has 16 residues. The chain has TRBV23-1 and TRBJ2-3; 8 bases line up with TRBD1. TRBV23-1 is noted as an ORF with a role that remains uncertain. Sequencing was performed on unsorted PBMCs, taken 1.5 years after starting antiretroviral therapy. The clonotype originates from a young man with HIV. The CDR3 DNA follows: TGCGCCAGCAGTCAAGACAGGGGAAAAAGCACAGATACGCAGTATTTT. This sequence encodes CASSQDRGKSTDTQYF.